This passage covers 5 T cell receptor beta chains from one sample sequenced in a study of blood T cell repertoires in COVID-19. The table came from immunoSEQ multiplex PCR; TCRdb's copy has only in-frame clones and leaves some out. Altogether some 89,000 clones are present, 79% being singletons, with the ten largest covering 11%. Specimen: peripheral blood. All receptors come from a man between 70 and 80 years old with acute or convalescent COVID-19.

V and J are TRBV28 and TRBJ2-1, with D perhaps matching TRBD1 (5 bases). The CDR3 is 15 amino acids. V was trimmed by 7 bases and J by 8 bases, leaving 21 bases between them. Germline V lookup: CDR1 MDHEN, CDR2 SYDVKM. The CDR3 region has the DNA TGTGCCAGCACTCCCTTTTGGGGCCCAAGGGATGAGCAGTTCTTC. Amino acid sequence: CASTPFWGPRDEQFF.

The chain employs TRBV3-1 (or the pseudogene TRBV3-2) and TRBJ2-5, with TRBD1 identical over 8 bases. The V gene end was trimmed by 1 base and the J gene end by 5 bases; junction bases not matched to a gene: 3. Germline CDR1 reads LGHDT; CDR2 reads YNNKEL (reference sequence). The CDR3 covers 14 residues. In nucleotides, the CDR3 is TGTGCCAGCAGCCAAGCTTACAGGGGGGAGACCCAGTACTTC. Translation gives CASSQAYRGETQYF.

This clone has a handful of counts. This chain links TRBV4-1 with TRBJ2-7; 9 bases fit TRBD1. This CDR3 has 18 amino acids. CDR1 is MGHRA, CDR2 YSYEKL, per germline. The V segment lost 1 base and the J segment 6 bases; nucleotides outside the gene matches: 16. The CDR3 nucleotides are TGCGCCAGCAGCCAAGCAAACTTAGCCACAGGGGGCTTCCGCGAGCAGTACTTC. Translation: CASSQANLATGGFREQYF.

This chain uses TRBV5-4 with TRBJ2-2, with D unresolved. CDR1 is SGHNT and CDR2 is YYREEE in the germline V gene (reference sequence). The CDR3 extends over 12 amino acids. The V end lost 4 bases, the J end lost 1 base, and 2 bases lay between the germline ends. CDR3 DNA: TGTGCCAGCAGCCAGAACACCGGGGAGCTGTTTTTT. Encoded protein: CASSQNTGELFF. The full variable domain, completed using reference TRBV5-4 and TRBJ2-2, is ETGVTQSPTHLIKTRGQQVTLRCSSQSGHNTVSWYQQALGQGPQFIFQYYREEENGRGNFPPRFSGLQFPNYSSELNVNALELDDSALYLCASSQNTGELFFGEGSRLTVL.

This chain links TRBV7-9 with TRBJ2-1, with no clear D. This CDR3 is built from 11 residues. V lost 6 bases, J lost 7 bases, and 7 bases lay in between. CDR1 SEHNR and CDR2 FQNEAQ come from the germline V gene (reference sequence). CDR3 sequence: CASRRLNEQFF. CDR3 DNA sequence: TGTGCCAGCAGGAGGCTAAATGAGCAGTTCTTC.